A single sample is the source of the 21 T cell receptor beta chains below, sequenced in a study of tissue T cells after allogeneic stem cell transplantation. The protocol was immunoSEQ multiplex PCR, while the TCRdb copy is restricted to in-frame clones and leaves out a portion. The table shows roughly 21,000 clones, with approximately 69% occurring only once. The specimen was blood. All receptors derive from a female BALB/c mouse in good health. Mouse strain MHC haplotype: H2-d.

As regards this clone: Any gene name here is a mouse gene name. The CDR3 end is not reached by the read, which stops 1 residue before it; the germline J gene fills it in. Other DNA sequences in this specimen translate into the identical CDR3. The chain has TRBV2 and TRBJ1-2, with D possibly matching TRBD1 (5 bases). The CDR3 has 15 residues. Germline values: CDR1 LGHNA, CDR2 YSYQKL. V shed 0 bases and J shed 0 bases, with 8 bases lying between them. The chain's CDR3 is CASSQEGTANSDYTF. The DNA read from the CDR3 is TGTGCCAGCAGCCAAGAGGGGACTGCAAACTCCGACTACACC.

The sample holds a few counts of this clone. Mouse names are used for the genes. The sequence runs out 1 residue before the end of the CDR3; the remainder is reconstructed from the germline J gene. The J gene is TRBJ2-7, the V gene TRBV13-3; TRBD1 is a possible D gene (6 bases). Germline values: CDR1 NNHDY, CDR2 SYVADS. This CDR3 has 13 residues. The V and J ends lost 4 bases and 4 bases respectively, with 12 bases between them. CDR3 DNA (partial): TGTGCCAGCAGTCCGGGACACACTTATGAACAGTAC. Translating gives CASSPGHTYEQY. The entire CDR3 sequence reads CASSPGHTYEQYF.

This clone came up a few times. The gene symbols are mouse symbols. CDR3 DNA, as far as it was read: TGCACCTGCAGTGCAGATCCCTGGGGGGGCCCTAACTATGCTGAGCAGTTC. Its protein is CTCSADPWGGPNYAEQF. In full, the CDR3 is CTCSADPWGGPNYAEQFF. The rearrangement uses TRBV1 and TRBJ2-1, with 10 bases aligning to TRBD2. The CDR3 is cut off 1 residue early in the read; its end comes from the germline J gene. There are 18 residues in the CDR3. V lost 0 bases and J lost 0; bases outside the gene matches: 5. The germline V gene has CDR1 NSQYPW and CDR2 LRSPGD (reference sequence).

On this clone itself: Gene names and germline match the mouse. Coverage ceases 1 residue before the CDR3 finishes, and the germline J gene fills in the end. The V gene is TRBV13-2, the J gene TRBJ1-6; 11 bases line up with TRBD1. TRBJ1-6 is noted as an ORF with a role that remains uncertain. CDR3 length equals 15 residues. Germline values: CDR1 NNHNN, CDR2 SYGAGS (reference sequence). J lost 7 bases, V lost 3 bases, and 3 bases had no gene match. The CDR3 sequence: CASGGGTGGNSPLYF. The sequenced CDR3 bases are TGTGCCAGCGGTGGCGGGACAGGGGGAAATTCGCCCCTCTAC.

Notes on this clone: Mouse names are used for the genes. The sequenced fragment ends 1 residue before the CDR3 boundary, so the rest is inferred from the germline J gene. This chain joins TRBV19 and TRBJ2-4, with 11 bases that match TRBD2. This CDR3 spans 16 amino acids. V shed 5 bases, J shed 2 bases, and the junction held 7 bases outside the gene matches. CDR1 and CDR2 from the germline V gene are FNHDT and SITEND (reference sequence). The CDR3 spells CASSRLGGTDQNTLYF. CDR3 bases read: TGTGCCAGCAGCAGACTGGGGGGGACGGATCAAAACACCTTGTAC.

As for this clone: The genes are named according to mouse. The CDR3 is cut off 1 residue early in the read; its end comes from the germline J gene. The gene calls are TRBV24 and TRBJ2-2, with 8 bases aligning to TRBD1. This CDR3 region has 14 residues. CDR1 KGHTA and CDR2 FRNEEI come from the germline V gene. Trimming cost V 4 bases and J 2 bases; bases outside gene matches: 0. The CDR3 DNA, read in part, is TGTGCCAGCAGTCGGGACAGGAACACCGGGCAGCTCTAC. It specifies CASSRDRNTGQLY. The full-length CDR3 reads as CASSRDRNTGQLYF.

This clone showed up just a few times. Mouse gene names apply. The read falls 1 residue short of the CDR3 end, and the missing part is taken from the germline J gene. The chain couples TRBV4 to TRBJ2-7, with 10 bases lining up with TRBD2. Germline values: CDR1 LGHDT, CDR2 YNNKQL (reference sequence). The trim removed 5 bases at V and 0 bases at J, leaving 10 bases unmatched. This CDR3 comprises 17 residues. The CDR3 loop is CASSLPLGGKLSYEQYF. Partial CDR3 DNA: TGTGCCAGCAGCCTCCCACTGGGGGGGAAACTCTCCTATGAACAGTAC.

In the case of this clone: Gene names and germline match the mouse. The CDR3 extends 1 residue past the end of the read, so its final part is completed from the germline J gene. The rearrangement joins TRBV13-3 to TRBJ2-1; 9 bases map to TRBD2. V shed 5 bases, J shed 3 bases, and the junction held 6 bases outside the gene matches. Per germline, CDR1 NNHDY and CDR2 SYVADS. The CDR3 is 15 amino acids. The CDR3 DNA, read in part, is TGTGCCAGCAGCCGTCGGACTGGGGTCTATGCTGAGCAGTTC. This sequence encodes CASSRRTGVYAEQF. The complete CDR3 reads CASSRRTGVYAEQFF.

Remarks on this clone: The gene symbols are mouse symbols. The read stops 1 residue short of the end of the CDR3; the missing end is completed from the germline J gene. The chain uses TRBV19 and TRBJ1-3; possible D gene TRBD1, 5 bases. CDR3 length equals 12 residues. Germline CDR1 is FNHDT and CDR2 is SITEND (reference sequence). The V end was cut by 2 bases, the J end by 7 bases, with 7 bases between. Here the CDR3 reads CASSIWDNTLYF. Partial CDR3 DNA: TGTGCCAGCAGTATTTGGGACAATACGCTCTAT.

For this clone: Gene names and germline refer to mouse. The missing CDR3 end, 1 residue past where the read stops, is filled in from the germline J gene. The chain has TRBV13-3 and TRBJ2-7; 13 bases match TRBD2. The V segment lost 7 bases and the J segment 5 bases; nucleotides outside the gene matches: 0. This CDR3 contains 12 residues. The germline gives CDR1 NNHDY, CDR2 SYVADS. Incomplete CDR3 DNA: TGTGCCAGCGGGACTGGGGGGGATGAACAGTAC. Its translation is CASGTGGDEQY. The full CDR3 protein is CASGTGGDEQYF.

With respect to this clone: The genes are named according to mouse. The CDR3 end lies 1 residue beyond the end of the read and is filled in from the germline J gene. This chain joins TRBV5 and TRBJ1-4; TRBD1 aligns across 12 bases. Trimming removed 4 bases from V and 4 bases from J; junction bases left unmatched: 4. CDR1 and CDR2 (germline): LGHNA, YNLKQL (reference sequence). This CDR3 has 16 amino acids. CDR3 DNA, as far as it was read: TGTGCCAGCAGCCTCGGGACAGGGGGCGGCAACGAAAGATTATTT. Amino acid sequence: CASSLGTGGGNERLF. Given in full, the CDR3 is CASSLGTGGGNERLFF.

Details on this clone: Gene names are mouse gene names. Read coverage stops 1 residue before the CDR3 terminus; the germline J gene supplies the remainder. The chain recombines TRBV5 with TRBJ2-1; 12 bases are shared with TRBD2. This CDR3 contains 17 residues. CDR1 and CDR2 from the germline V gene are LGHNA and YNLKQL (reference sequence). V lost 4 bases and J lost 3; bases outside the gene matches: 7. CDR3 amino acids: CASSPTGGAQGYAEQFF. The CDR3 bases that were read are TGTGCCAGCAGCCCGACTGGGGGGGCGCAGGGCTATGCTGAGCAGTTC.

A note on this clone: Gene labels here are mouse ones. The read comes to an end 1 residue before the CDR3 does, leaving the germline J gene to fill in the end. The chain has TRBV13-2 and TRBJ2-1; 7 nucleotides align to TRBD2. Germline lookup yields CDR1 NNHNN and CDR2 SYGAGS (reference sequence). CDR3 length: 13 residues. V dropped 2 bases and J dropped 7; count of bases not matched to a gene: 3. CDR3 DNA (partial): TGTGCCAGCGGTGAACTGGGGTTGGCTGAGCAGTTC. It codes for CASGELGLAEQF. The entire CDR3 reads CASGELGLAEQFF.

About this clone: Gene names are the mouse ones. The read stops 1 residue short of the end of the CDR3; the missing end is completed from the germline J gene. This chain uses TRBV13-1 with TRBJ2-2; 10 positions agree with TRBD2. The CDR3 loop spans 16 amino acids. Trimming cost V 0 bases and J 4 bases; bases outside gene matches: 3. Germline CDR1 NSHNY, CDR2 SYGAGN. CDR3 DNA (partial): TGTGCCAGCAGTGATGGCTGGGGGGGCCCCACCGGGCAGCTCTAC. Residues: CASSDGWGGPTGQLY. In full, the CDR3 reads CASSDGWGGPTGQLYF.

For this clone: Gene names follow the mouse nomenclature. The CDR3 DNA, read in part, is TGTGCCTGGAAGACAGTTAACCAAGACACCCAGTAC. It translates to CAWKTVNQDTQY. The full CDR3 sequence reads CAWKTVNQDTQYF. V is TRBV31 and J is TRBJ2-5; D might be TRBD1 (5 bases). The CDR3 is cut off 1 residue early in the read; its end comes from the germline J gene. The ends were cut back, 4 bases at V and 0 bases at J, with 8 bases in the middle. The CDR3 is 13 residues long. Germline CDR1 GKSSPN, CDR2 SITVG.

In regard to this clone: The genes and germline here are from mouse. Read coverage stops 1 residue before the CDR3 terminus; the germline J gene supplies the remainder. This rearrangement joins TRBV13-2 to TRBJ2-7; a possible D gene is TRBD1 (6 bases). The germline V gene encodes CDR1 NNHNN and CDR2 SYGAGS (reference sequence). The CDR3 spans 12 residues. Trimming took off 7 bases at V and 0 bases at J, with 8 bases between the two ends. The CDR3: CASRDISYEQYF. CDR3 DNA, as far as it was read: TGTGCCAGCAGGGACATCTCCTATGAACAGTAC.

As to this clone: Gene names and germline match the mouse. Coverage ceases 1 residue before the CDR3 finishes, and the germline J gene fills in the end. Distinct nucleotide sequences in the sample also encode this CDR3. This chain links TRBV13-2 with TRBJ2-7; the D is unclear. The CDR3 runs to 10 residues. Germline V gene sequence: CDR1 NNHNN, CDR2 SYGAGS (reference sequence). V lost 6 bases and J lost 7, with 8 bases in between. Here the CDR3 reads CASAFYEQYF. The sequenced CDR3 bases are TGTGCCAGCGCCTTCTACGAACAGTAC.

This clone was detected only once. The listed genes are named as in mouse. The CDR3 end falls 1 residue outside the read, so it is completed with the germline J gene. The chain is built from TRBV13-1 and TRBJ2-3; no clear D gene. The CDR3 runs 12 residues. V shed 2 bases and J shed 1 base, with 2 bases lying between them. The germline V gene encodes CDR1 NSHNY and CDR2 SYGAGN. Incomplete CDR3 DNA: TGTGCCAGCAGTGAGGGTGCAGAAACGCTGTAT. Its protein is CASSEGAETLY. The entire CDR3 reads CASSEGAETLYF.

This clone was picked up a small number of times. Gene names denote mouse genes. Partial CDR3 DNA: TGTGCAAGCAGCTTAGAGGACAGCACAGAAGTCTTC. Its protein is CASSLEDSTEVF. The CDR3 in full is CASSLEDSTEVFF. V gene TRBV16 combines with J gene TRBJ1-1; TRBD1 might be the D (6 bases). From the germline J gene comes the end of the CDR3, since the read stops 1 residue before it. The length of the CDR3 is 13 residues. CDR1 SGHSA and CDR2 FRNQAP come from the germline V gene. Trimming cost V 0 bases and J 4 bases, with 6 bases left between them.

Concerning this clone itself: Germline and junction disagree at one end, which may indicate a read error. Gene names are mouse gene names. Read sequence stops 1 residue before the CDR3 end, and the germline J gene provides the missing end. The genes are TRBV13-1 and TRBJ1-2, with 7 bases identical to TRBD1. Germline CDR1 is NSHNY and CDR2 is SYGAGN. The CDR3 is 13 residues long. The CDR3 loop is CTSSAGGNSDYTF. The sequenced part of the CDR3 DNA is TGTACCAGCAGTGCAGGGGGAAACTCCGACTACACC.

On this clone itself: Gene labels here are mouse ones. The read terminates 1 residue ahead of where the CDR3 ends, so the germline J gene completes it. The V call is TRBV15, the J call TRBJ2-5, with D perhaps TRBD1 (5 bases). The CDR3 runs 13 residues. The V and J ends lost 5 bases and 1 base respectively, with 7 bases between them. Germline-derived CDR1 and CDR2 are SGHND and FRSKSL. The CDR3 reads CASSLTDQDTQYF. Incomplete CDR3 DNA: TGTGCCAGCAGTCTGACAGACCAAGACACCCAGTAC.